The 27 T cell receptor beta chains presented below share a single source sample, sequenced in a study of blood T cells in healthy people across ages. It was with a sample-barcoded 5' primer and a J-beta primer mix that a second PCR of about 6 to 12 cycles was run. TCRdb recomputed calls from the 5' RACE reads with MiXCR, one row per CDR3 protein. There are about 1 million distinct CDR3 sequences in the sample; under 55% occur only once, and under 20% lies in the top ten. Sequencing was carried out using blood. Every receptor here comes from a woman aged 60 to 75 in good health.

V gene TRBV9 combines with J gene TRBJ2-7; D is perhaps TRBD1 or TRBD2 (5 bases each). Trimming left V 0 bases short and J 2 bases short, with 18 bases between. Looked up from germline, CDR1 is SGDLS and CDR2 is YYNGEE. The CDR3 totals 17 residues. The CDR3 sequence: CASSVGGIAARPYEQYF. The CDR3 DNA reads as TGTGCCAGCAGCGTAGGGGGGATAGCAGCCCGCCCCTACGAGCAGTACTTC.

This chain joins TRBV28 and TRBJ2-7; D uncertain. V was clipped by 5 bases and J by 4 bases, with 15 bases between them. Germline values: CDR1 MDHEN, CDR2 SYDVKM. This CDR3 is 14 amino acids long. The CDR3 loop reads CASSRSRVRYEQYF. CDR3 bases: TGTGCCAGCAGTCGGTCAAGGGTTCGATACGAGCAGTACTTC.

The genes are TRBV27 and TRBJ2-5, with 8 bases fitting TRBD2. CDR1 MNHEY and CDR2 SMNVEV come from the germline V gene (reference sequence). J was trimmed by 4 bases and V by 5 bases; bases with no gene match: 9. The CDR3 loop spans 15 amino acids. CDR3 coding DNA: TGTGCCAGCAGTCCCGCGGGAGGATACGTAGAGACCCAGTACTTC. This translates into CASSPAGGYVETQYF.

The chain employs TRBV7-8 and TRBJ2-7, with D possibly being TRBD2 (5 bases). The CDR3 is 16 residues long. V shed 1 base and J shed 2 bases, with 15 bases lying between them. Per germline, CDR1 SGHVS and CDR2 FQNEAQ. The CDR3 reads CASSLGVSGKPYEQYF. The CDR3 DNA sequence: TGTGCCAGCAGCTTAGGAGTGAGCGGCAAACCCTACGAGCAGTACTTC.

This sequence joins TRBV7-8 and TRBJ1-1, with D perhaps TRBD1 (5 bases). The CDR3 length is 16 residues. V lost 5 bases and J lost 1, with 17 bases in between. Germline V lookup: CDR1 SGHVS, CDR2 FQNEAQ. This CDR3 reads CASSLRTGRGNTEAFF. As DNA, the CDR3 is TGTGCCAGCAGCCTCCGGACGGGGCGCGGGAACACTGAAGCTTTCTTT.

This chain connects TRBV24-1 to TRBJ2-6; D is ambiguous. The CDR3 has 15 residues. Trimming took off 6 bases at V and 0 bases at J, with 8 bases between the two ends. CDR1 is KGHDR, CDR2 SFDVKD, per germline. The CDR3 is CATSKRSSGANVLTF. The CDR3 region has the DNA TGTGCCACCAGTAAACGAAGCTCTGGGGCCAACGTCCTGACTTTC.

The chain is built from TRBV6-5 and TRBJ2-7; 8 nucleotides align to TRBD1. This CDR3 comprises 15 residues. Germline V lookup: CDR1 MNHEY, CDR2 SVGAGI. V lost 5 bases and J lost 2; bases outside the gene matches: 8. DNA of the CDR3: TGTGCCAGCAGTCGAGGACAGGGCACCCCCTACGAGCAGTACTTC. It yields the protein CASSRGQGTPYEQYF.

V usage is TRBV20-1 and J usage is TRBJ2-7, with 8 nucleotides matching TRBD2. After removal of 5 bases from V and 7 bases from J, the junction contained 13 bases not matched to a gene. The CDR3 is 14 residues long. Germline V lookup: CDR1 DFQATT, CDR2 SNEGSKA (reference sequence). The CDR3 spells CSAPKIAGTGEQYF. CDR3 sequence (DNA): TGCAGTGCTCCAAAAATAGCGGGAACGGGAGAGCAGTACTTC.

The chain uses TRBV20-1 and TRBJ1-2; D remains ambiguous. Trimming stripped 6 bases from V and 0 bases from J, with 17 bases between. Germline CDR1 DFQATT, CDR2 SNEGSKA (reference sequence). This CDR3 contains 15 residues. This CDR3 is CSAIFRAGPNYGYTF. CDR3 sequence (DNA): TGCAGTGCCATTTTTCGGGCAGGCCCTAACTATGGCTACACCTTC.

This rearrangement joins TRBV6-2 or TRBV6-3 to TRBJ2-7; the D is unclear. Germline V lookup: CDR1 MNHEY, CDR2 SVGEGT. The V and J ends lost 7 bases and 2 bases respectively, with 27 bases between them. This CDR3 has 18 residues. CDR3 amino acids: CASTSLGRFLESTYEQYF. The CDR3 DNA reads TGTGCCAGCACCTCCCTCGGCAGATTTCTGGAAAGTACCTACGAGCAGTACTTC.

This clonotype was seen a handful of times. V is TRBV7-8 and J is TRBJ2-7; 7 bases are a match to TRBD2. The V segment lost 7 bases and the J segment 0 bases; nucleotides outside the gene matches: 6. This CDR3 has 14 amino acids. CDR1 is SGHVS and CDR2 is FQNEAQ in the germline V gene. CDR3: CASNPSGPSYEQYF. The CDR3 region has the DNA TGTGCCAGCAACCCTAGCGGACCCTCCTACGAGCAGTACTTC.

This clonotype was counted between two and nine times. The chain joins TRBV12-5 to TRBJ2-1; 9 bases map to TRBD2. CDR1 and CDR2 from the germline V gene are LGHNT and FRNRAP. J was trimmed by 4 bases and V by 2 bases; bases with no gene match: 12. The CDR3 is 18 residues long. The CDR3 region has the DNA TGTGCTAGTGGTTTGAGAGGTAGCGGGAGTCCGACGTACAATGAGCAGTTCTTC. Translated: CASGLRGSGSPTYNEQFF.

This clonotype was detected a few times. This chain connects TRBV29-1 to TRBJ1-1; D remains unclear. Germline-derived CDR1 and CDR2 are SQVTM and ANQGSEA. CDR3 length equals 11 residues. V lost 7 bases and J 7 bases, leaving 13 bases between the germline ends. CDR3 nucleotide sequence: TGCAGCGGTACAGAATTGGTTGAAGCTTTCTTT. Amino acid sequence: CSGTELVEAFF.

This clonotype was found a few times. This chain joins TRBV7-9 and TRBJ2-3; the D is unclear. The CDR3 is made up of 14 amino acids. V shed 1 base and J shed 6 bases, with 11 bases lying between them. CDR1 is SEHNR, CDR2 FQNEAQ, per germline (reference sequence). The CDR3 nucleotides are TGTGCCAGCAGCTTAGGGCTTTCGGAGGATACGCAGTATTTT. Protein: CASSLGLSEDTQYF.

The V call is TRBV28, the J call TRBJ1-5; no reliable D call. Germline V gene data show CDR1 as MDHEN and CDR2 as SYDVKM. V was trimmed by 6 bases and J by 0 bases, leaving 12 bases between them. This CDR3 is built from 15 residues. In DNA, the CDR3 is TGTGCCAGCAGCCCCCTGGTGTATAGCAATCAGCCCCAGCATTTT. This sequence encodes CASSPLVYSNQPQHF.

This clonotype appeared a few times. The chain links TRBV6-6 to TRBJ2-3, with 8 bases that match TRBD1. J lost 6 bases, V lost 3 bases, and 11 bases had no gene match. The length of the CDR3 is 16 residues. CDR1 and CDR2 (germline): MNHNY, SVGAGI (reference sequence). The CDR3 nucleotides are TGTGCCAGCAGTTATCTACAGGGGGTACTATCCGATACGCAGTATTTT. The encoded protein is CASSYLQGVLSDTQYF.

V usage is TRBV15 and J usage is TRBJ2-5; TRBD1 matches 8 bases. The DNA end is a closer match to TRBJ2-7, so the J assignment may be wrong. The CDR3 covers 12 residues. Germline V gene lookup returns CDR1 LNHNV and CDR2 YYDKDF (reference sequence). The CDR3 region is CATRTGRSEQYF. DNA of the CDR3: TGTGCCACCCGGACAGGGCGTTCCGAGCAGTACTTC.

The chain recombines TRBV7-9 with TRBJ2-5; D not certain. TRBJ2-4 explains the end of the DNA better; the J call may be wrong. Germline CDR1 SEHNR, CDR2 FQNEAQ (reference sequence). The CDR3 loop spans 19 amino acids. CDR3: CASSGRIDVGYFMKNIQYF. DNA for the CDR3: TGTGCCAGCAGCGGACGGATCGACGTGGGGTACTTCATGAAAAACATTCAGTACTTC.

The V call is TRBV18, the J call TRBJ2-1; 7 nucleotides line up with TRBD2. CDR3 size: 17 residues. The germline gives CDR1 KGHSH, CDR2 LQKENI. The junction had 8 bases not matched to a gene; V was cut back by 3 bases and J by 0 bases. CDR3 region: CASSPSQAGSSYNEQFF. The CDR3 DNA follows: TGTGCCAGCTCACCTTCTCAAGCGGGAAGCTCCTACAATGAGCAGTTCTTC.

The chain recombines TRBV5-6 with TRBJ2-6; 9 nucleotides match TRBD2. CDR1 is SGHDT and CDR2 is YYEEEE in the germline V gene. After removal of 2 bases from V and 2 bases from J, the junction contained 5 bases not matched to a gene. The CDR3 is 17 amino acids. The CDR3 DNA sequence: TGTGCCAGCAGCTTTGGTAGCGGGAGTGCTGGGGCCAACGTCCTGACTTTC. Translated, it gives CASSFGSGSAGANVLTF.

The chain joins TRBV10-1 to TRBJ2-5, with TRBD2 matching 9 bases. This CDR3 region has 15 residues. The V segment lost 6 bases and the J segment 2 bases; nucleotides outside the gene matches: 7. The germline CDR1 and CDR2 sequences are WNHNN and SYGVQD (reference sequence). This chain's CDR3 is CASSPGLAEQETQYF. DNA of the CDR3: TGCGCCAGCAGCCCGGGACTAGCAGAACAAGAGACCCAGTACTTC.

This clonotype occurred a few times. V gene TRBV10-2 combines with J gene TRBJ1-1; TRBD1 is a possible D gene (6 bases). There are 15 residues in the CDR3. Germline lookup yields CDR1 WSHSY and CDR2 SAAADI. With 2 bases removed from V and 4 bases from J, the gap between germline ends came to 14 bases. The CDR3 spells CASSEDGTSFTEAFF. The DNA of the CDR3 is TGCGCCAGCAGTGAGGATGGGACAAGTTTCACTGAAGCTTTCTTT.

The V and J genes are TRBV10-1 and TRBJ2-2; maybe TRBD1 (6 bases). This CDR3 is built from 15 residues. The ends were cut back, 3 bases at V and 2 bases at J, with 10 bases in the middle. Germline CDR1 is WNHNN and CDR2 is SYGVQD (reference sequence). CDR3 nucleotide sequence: TGCGCCAGCAGTGATCAGGGGATCAACACCGGGGAGCTGTTTTTT. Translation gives CASSDQGINTGELFF.

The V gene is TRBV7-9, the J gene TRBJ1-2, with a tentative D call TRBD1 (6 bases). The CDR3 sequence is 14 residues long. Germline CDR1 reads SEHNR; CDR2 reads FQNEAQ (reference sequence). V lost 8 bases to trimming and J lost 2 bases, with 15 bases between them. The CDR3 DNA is TGTGCCAGCGGAGGGGGTCTCAACAACTATGGCTACACCTTC. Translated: CASGGGLNNYGYTF.

The CDR3: CASSLQGSGNEQFF. CDR3 in DNA: TGTGCCAGCAGTTTACAGGGATCTGGGAACGAGCAGTTCTTC. V is TRBV12-3 or TRBV12-4 and J is TRBJ2-1; TRBD1 might be the D (5 bases). The CDR3 is 14 residues long. V dropped 2 bases and J dropped 10 bases, with 15 bases sitting between them.

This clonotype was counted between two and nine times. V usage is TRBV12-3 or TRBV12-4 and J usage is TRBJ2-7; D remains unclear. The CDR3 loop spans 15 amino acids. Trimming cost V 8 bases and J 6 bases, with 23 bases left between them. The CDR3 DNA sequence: TGTGCCAGCCAATCCCCTACCTCCTCTATCGGCGAGCAGTACTTC. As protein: CASQSPTSSIGEQYF.

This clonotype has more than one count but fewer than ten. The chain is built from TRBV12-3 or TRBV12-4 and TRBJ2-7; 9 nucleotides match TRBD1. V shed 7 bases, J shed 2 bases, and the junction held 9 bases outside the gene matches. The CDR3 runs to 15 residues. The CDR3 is CASTLRQGVTYEQYF. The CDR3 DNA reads TGTGCCAGCACCCTACGACAGGGGGTAACCTACGAGCAGTACTTC.